This TCR beta chain emerged from a study of blood T cell repertoires in COVID-19. Germline V CDR1 and CDR2: LNHDA, SQIVND (reference sequence). The CDR3 extends over 14 amino acids. The germline V and J ends were trimmed by 1 base and 7 bases, with 11 bases remaining between them. Symptom resolution, clearance, or two negative PCRs marked donors in Cohort 3 as recovered. The data were produced by immunoSEQ multiplex PCR, yet TCRdb's version contains in-frame clones alone and is incomplete. The table shows some 120,000 clones, with less than 90% occurring only once. The specimen was PBMCs or T cells enriched from blood (not recorded which). J is TRBJ2-1 and V is TRBV19, with D maybe TRBD2 (6 bases). This clonotype originated in a man aged 25-40 years who had recovered from COVID-19. As DNA, the CDR3 is TGTGCCAGTAGTATAGGATGGGGAGGTAATGAGCAGTTCTTC. This encodes CASSIGWGGNEQFF.